This T cell receptor (beta chain) was profiled in a study of metastatic and nonmetastatic thyroid tumors. Thyroid surgery was performed in patients who had received no treatment beforehand. This clone has a handful of counts. Its antigen is undetermined. This CDR3 is also generated by other DNA sequences in the sample. Per the original methods: The study took CDR3 differences across clinicopathological groups and made a distant-metastasis classifier for papillary thyroid cancer from them. MiXCR re-clonotyped the PCR reads for TCRdb. The V and J calls were not made by the authors but by TCRdb's processing. The sample includes just over 70,000 clones, less than 20% of them seen just once. Whole-study findings and limits: Compared with benign nodules, malignant thyroid tumors were reported to have significantly higher TCR beta diversity in both blood and tumor.

V was clipped by 0 bases and J by 1 base, with 19 bases between them. Germline CDR1 ENHRY, CDR2 SYGVKD. This CDR3 comprises 19 residues. The sequence was collected from a female donor with papillary thyroid cancer or a benign thyroid nodule (not recorded which). Some clones in this sample may be carry-over from other donors' samples. The source material was blood. The chain combines TRBV10-3 with TRBJ2-1, with a possible D match to TRBD1 (6 bases). This CDR3 reads CAISESIVGPRGSYNEQFF. The CDR3 nucleotides are TGTGCCATCAGTGAGTCTATCGTTGGGCCCAGGGGATCCTACAATGAGCAGTTCTTC.